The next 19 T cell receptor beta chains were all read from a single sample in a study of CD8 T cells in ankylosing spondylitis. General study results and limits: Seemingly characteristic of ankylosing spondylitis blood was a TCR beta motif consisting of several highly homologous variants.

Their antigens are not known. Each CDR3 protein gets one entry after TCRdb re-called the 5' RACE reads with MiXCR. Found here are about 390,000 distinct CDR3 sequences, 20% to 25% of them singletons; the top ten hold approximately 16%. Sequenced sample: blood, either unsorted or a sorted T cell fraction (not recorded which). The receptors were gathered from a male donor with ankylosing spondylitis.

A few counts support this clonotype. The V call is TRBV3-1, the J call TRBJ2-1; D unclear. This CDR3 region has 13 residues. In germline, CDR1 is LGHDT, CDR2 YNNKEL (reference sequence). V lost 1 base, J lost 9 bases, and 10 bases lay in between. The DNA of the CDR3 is TGTGCCAGCAGCCAAGGGAACGGGCGTGAGCAGTTCTTC. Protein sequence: CASSQGNGREQFF.

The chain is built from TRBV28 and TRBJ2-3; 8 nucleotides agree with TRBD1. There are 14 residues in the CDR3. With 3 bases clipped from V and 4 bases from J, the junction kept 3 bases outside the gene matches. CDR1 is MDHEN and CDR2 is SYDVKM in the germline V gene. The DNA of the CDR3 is TGTGCCAGCAGTTTGGACAGGGCAGCAGATACGCAGTATTTT. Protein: CASSLDRAADTQYF. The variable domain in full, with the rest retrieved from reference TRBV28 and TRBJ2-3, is DVKVTQSSRYLVKRTGEKVFLECVQDMDHENMFWYRQDPGLGLRLIYFSYDVKMKEKGDIPEGYSVSREKKERFSLILESASTNQTSMYLCASSLDRAADTQYFGPGTRLTVL.

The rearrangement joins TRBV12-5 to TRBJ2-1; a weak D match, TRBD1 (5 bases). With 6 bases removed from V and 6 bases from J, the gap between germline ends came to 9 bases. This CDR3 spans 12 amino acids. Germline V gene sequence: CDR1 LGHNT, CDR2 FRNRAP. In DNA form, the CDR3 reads TGTGCTAGTGGGGTTCAGGGCAATGAGCAGTTCTTC. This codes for CASGVQGNEQFF.

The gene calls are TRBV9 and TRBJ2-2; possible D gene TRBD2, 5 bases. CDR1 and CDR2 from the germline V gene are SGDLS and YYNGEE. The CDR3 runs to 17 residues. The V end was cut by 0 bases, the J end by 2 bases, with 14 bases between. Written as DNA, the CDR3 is TGTGCCAGCAGCGTAGCTTTTGGAGGTCGAAACACCGGGGAGCTGTTTTTT. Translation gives CASSVAFGGRNTGELFF.

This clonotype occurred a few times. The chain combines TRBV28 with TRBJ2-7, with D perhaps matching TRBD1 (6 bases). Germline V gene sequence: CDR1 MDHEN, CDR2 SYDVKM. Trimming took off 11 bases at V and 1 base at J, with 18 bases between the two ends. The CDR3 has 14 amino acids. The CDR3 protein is CAGARGGQSYEQYF. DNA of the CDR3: TGTGCCGGGGCCAGGGGCGGACAGTCCTACGAGCAGTACTTC.

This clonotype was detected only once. In DNA, the CDR3 is TGTGCCAGCAGTACGTGGGGGAATGGAGGCTACACCTTC. Translating it yields CASSTWGNGGYTF. The chain couples TRBV7-8 to TRBJ1-2; TRBD1 is a possible D gene (5 bases). CDR1 SGHVS and CDR2 FQNEAQ come from the germline V gene. The CDR3 runs to 13 residues. With 6 bases removed from V and 8 bases from J, the gap between germline ends came to 16 bases.

The CDR3 sequence is CASSSGRDNEQFF. The CDR3, as DNA: TGTGCCAGCAGCTCCGGACGCGACAATGAGCAGTTCTTC. The chain employs TRBV7-3 and TRBJ2-1; D is uncertain. The CDR3 loop spans 13 amino acids. Germline V gene data show CDR1 as SGHTA and CDR2 as FQGTGA. V lost 4 bases to trimming and J lost 5 bases, with 9 bases between them.

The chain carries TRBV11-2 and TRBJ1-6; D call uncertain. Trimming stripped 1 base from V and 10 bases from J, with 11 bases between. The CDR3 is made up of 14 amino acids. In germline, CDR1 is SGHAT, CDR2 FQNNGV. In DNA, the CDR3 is TGTGCCAGCAGCTTAGCCCTTTTTGGCTCACCCCTCCACTTT. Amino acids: CASSLALFGSPLHF.

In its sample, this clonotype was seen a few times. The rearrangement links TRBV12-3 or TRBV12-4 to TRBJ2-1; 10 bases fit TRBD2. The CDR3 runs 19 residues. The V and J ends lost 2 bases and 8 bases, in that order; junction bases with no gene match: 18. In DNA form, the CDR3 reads TGTGCCAGCAGTTTATCGCAAGCGGGAGGGCCCGAGTCTGCGTATGAGCAGTTCTTC. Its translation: CASSLSQAGGPESAYEQFF.

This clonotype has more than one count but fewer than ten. The CDR3 protein is CASSSGTGGETQYF. CDR3 DNA sequence: TGCGCCAGCAGCTCCGGGACAGGGGGCGAGACCCAGTACTTC. J is TRBJ2-5 and V is TRBV5-1, with 12 bases lining up with TRBD1. The V gene's germline CDR1 is SGHRS and CDR2 YFSETQ. The CDR3 contains 14 residues. J lost 5 bases, V lost 3 bases, and 2 bases had no gene match.

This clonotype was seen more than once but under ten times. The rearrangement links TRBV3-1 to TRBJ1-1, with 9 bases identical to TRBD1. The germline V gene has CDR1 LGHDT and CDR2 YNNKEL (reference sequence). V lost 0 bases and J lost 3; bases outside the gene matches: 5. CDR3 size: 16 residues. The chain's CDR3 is CASSQEGTGFDTEAFF. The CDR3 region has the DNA TGTGCCAGCAGCCAAGAGGGGACAGGGTTCGACACTGAAGCTTTCTTT.

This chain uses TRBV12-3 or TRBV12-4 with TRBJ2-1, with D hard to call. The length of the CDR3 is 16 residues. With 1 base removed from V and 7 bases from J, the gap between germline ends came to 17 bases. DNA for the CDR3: TGTGCCAGCAGTTTAGTTTTTAGACCAGCCAGTAATGAGCAGTTCTTC. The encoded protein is CASSLVFRPASNEQFF.

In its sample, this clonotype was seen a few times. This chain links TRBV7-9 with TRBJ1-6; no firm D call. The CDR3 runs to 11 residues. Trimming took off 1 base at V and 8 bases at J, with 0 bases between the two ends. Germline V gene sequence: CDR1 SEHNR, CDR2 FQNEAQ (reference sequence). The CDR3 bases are TGTGCCAGCAGCTTAGATTCACCCCTCCACTTT. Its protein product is CASSLDSPLHF. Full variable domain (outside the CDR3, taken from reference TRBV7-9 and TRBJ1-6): DTGVSQNPRHKITKRGQNVTFRCDPISEHNRLYWYRQTLGQGPEFLTYFQNEAQLEKSRLLSDRFSAERPKGSFSTLEIQRTEQGDSAMYLCASSLDSPLHFGNGTRLTVT.

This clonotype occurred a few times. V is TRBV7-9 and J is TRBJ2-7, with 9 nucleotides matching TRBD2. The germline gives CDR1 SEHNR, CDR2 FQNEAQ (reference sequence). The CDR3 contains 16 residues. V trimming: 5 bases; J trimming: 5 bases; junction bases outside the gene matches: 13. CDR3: CASSPMGAGGPHEQYF. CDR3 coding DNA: TGTGCCAGCAGCCCCATGGGGGCGGGAGGGCCCCACGAGCAGTACTTC.

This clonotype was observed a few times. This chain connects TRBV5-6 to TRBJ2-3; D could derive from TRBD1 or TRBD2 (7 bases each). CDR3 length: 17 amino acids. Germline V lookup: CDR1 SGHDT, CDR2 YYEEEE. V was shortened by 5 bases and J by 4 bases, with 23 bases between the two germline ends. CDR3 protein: CASRLRSSGGDPDTQYF. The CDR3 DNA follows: TGTGCCAGCAGGCTGAGGTCTTCAGGGGGGGATCCAGATACGCAGTATTTT.

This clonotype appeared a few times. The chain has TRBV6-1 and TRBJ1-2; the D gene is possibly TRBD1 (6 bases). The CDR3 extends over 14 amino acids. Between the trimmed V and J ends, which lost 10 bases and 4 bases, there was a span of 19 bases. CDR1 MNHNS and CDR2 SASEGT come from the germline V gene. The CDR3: CATRPPGGPYGYTF. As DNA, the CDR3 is TGTGCCACCCGCCCGCCCGGGGGGCCCTATGGCTACACCTTC.

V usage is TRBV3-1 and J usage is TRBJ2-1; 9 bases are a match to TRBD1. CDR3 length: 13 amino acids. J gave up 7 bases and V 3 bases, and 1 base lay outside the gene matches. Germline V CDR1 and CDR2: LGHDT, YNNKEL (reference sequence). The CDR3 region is CASSHGQGNEQFF. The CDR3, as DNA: TGTGCCAGCAGCCACGGACAGGGGAATGAGCAGTTCTTC.

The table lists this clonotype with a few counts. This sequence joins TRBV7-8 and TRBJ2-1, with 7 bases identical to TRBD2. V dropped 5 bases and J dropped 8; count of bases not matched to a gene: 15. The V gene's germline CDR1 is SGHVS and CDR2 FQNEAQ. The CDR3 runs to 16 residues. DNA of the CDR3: TGTGCCAGCAGCATAGGGAATAGCGGGTCTAGGGATGAGCAGTTCTTC. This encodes CASSIGNSGSRDEQFF. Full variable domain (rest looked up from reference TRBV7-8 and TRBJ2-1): GAGVSQSPRYKVAKRGQDVALRCDPISGHVSLFWYQQALGQGPEFLTYFQNEAQLDKSGLPSDRFFAERPEGSVSTLKIQRTQQEDSAVYLCASSIGNSGSRDEQFFGPGTRLTVL.

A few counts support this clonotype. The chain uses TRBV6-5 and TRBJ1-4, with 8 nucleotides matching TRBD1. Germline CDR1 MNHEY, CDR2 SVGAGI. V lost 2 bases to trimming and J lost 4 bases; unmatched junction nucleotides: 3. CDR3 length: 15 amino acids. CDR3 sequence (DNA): TGTGCCAGCAGTTACCGCGGACAGGGTAATGAAAAACTGTTTTTT. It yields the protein CASSYRGQGNEKLFF.